This TCR beta chain emerged from a study of T-cell memory formation after mild COVID-19. Whole-study results and caveats: Prior to infection, memory already included some responding clones, suggesting cross-reactive memory joined. The study found balanced CD4/CD8 in clones contracting day 15 to 85 and a CD4+ lean in later expanders.

Regarding this clonotype: Its antigen remains unidentified.

Researchers used 5'RACE with constant-segment primers to make TCR alpha and TCR beta cDNA libraries that carry sample barcodes and UMIs. TCRdb re-called the 5' RACE reads with MiXCR, one entry per CDR3 protein. The table lists around 390,000 distinct CDR3 sequences, 16% of them singletons. Trimming stripped 7 bases from V and 7 bases from J, with 11 bases between. The CDR3 extends over 11 amino acids. Looked up from germline, CDR1 is DFQATT and CDR2 is SNEGSKA (reference sequence). The sample taken for sequencing was PBMCs or a T cell subset sorted from them (not recorded which). This rearrangement joins TRBV20-1 to TRBJ2-4; unclear D gene. The receptor was derived from a man between 18 and 35 years old who had mild COVID-19 (a few samples of this study predate the infection). Cell type and time point are not known. CDR3 amino acids: CSGDPGNIQYF. DNA for the CDR3: TGCAGTGGAGACCCCGGGAACATTCAGTACTTC.